This passage covers 24 T cell receptor beta chains from one sample sequenced in a study of T cell repertoires in cytomegalovirus infection (dated by TCRdb to about 2019). Sequenced using an Illumina HiSeq 1500. TCRdb applied fastp at Q25 and MiXCR to the public reads, then kept only in-frame beta chains. When rows share a CDR3 protein, they turn into one entry using the most common DNA and genes. This sample is represented by around 530,000 distinct CDR3 sequences; approximately 15% of them were singletons. The ten largest account for 20% to 30% of the sample. What was sequenced was CD8+ T cells from PBMCs. All receptors come from a human donor in good health (CMV status not recorded). Some clones in this sample may be carry-over from other donors' samples.

This clonotype was observed once. This chain connects TRBV9 to TRBJ2-3, with 7 bases identical to TRBD2. Per the germline V gene, CDR1 is SGDLS and CDR2 is YYNGEE. This CDR3 has 16 residues. V dropped 0 bases and J dropped 5; count of bases not matched to a gene: 9. In DNA form, the CDR3 reads TGTGCCAGCAGCGTAGAAGGTCGGGGGGTGGTAGATACGCAGTATTTT. Translating it yields CASSVEGRGVVDTQYF.

This clonotype came up once. The chain has TRBV5-1 and TRBJ1-2; no clear D gene. V dropped 0 bases and J dropped 0 bases, with 15 bases sitting between them. Per the germline V gene, CDR1 is SGHRS and CDR2 is YFSETQ. The CDR3 is 17 amino acids. CDR3 sequence (DNA): TGCGCCAGCAGCTTGGACGACACTGACACCTCTAACTATGGCTACACCTTC. It yields the protein CASSLDDTDTSNYGYTF.

This clonotype was counted at least ten times. V gene TRBV7-6 combines with J gene TRBJ2-7; 9 bases are a match to TRBD1. V shed 6 bases and J 6 bases; nucleotides not matched to a gene: 9. The CDR3 runs 14 residues. Per the germline V gene, CDR1 is SGHVS and CDR2 is FNYEAQ. Written as DNA, the CDR3 is TGTGCCAGCAGGTCCCGGACAGGGGAAGGCGAGCAGTACTTC. It yields the protein CASRSRTGEGEQYF.

This rearrangement joins TRBV5-4 to TRBJ2-1, with 12 bases that match TRBD2. The CDR3 is made up of 15 amino acids. With 3 bases clipped from V and 8 bases from J, the junction kept 6 bases outside the gene matches. CDR1 and CDR2 from the germline V gene are SGHNT and YYREEE (reference sequence). The CDR3 coding sequence is TGTGCCAGCAGCTCGACTAGCGGGGGTATTGATGAGCAGTTCTTC. Encoded protein: CASSSTSGGIDEQFF.

A note on this clonotype: A junction end diverges from the germline sequence, so it may reflect a read error. V usage is TRBV5-1 and J usage is TRBJ2-7; tentative D call: TRBD2 (6 bases). Germline CDR1 and CDR2: SGHRS and YFSETQ. This CDR3 is 14 amino acids long. The CDR3 is CASSYGDFSYELYF. The CDR3 coding sequence is TGCGCCAGCAGCTACGGGGACTTCTCCTACGAGCTGTACTTC.

This clonotype was picked up many times. This chain uses TRBV6-1 with TRBJ2-1, with D unresolved. V dropped 4 bases and J dropped 4 bases, with 11 bases sitting between them. The germline CDR1 and CDR2 sequences are MNHNS and SASEGT. The CDR3 totals 14 residues. The CDR3 DNA follows: TGTGCCAGCAGTGGCAGGCTTTTATACAATGAGCAGTTCTTC. Translating it yields CASSGRLLYNEQFF.

The table lists this clonotype with many counts. The V call is TRBV9, the J call TRBJ1-1, with D hard to call. This CDR3 contains 14 residues. Per the germline V gene, CDR1 is SGDLS and CDR2 is YYNGEE. Trimming took 4 bases from V and 1 from J, leaving 11 bases between them. In DNA, the CDR3 is TGTGCCAGCAGCAAACTTGAGGGGAACACTGAAGCTTTCTTT. It specifies CASSKLEGNTEAFF.

With respect to this clonotype: Because the CDR3 is missing its conserved closing phenylalanine or tryptophan, this is likely a read error. The rearrangement uses TRBV30 and TRBJ2-5; 8 bases line up with TRBD1. The germline V gene has CDR1 GTSNPN and CDR2 SVGIG (reference sequence). V shed 2 bases and J 5 bases; nucleotides not matched to a gene: 4. The CDR3 loop spans 13 amino acids. The CDR3 DNA reads as TGTGCCTGGAGTCCAGGGGGCGCGGAGACCCAGTACCTC. This codes for CAWSPGGAETQYL.

This clonotype was seen only a few times. The chain carries TRBV11-2 and TRBJ2-7; 7 bases are a match to TRBD1. V dropped 5 bases and J dropped 6; count of bases not matched to a gene: 4. The V gene's germline CDR1 is SGHAT and CDR2 FQNNGV. The CDR3 length is 12 residues. CDR3 nucleotides: TGTGCCAGCAGCCCTCGGGACAGCGAGCAGTACTTC. Its translation is CASSPRDSEQYF. Using reference TRBV11-2 and TRBJ2-7 for the parts outside the CDR3, the full variable domain is EAGVAQSPRYKIIEKRQSVAFWCNPISGHATLYWYQQILGQGPKLLIQFQNNGVVDDSQLPKDRFSAERLKGVDSTLKIQPAKLEDSAVYLCASSPRDSEQYFGPGTRLTVT.

This clonotype was found many times. This chain connects TRBV7-3 to TRBJ2-1; 12 bases fit TRBD2. CDR3 length: 15 amino acids. J gave up 8 bases and V 4 bases, and 6 bases lay outside the gene matches. CDR1 is SGHTA and CDR2 is FQGTGA in the germline V gene. The CDR3 is CASSSRLAGVDEQFF. The CDR3 DNA is TGTGCCAGCAGCTCCCGACTAGCGGGAGTTGATGAGCAGTTCTTC.

The chain recombines TRBV27 with TRBJ2-1; 11 bases align to TRBD2. CDR3 length: 17 amino acids. Germline CDR1 and CDR2: MNHEY and SMNVEV (reference sequence). J lost 1 base, V lost 6 bases, and 8 bases had no gene match. In nucleotides, the CDR3 is TGTGCCAGCAGACGAGCGGGACTAGCGGATTCCTACAATGAGCAGTTCTTC. Its translation is CASRRAGLADSYNEQFF.

This clonotype was recorded at least ten times. The chain combines TRBV6-5 with TRBJ2-1; D remains unclear. The CDR3 contains 13 residues. Per the germline V gene, CDR1 is MNHEY and CDR2 is SVGAGI. V gave up 0 bases and J gave up 7 bases, with 7 bases separating them. CDR3: CASSYSKLNEQFF. In DNA, the CDR3 is TGTGCCAGCAGTTACTCGAAGCTTAATGAGCAGTTCTTC.

Ten or more counts support this clonotype. The J gene is TRBJ1-2, the V gene TRBV5-1; D possibly corresponds to TRBD1 (6 bases). This CDR3 has 14 amino acids. Looked up from germline, CDR1 is SGHRS and CDR2 is YFSETQ. The germline V and J ends were trimmed by 0 bases and 2 bases, with 8 bases remaining between them. This CDR3 reads CASSLGDTNYGYTF. CDR3 bases: TGCGCCAGCAGCTTGGGGGACACAAACTATGGCTACACCTTC. Drawing the rest from reference TRBV5-1 and TRBJ1-2, the complete variable domain is KAGVTQTPRYLIKTRGQQVTLSCSPISGHRSVSWYQQTPGQGLQFLFEYFSETQRNKGNFPGRFSGRQFSNSRSEMNVSTLELGDSALYLCASSLGDTNYGYTFGSGTRLTVV.

The chain uses TRBV20-1 and TRBJ2-3, with a weak D call TRBD2 (5 bases). The germline CDR1 and CDR2 sequences are DFQATT and SNEGSKA (reference sequence). The CDR3 has 17 residues. Trimming removed 6 bases from V and 3 bases from J, with 25 bases in between. CDR3 residues: CSAPSPEGNWVTDTQYF. For the CDR3, the DNA is TGCAGTGCCCCATCCCCCGAGGGAAATTGGGTTACAGATACGCAGTATTTT.

The chain combines TRBV9 with TRBJ2-1; the D gene could be TRBD1 or TRBD2 (6 bases each). The CDR3 is 16 amino acids. Trimming pared 0 bases from V and 0 bases from J, leaving 10 bases between. Germline V gives CDR1 SGDLS, CDR2 YYNGEE. The CDR3 here is CASSVGGASSYNEQFF. The DNA for the CDR3 is TGTGCCAGCAGCGTAGGGGGGGCAAGCTCCTACAATGAGCAGTTCTTC.

This clonotype showed up many times. The chain is built from TRBV19 and TRBJ2-2; possible D gene TRBD2, 6 bases. The germline V and J ends were trimmed by 0 bases and 1 base, with 9 bases remaining between them. The CDR3 contains 16 residues. The V gene's germline CDR1 is LNHDA and CDR2 SQIVND (reference sequence). The CDR3 is CASSIDGEVNTGELFF. As DNA, the CDR3 is TGTGCCAGTAGTATAGACGGGGAGGTGAACACCGGGGAGCTGTTTTTT.

The CDR3 is CASSRTSGGLITDTQYF. CDR3 nucleotide sequence: TGTGCCAGCAGTCGTACTAGCGGGGGACTTATCACAGATACGCAGTATTTT. This rearrangement joins TRBV27 to TRBJ2-3; the match to TRBD2 covers 11 bases. The length of the CDR3 is 17 residues. Germline assignment: CDR1 MNHEY and CDR2 SMNVEV (reference sequence). Trimming removed 5 bases from V and 2 bases from J; junction bases left unmatched: 9.

The chain uses TRBV20-1 and TRBJ2-3; a weak D match, TRBD2 (6 bases). Germline V gives CDR1 DFQATT, CDR2 SNEGSKA (reference sequence). The V end was cut by 7 bases, the J end by 0 bases, with 29 bases between. The CDR3 is made up of 19 amino acids. Written as DNA, the CDR3 is TGCAGTGTCTTAACCGTCTGGGAGGAGGACCTCCCTAGCACAGATACGCAGTATTTT. Protein sequence: CSVLTVWEEDLPSTDTQYF.

The J gene is TRBJ2-7, the V gene TRBV2; no clear D gene. This CDR3 is built from 11 residues. V was shortened by 10 bases and J by 0 bases, with 7 bases between the two germline ends. CDR1 and CDR2 from the germline V gene are SNHLY and FYNNEI. As DNA, the CDR3 is TGTGCCACCCAGGACTCCTACGAGCAGTACTTC. This codes for CATQDSYEQYF.

The chain couples TRBV13 to TRBJ2-1; D ambiguous. Germline V gene sequence: CDR1 PRHDT, CDR2 FYEKMQ (reference sequence). This CDR3 is built from 14 residues. V shed 5 bases and J shed 5 bases, with 13 bases lying between them. The CDR3 DNA reads as TGTGCCAGCAGCCTTACTGGGGTTAACAATGAGCAGTTCTTC. It specifies CASSLTGVNNEQFF.

The V gene is TRBV7-9, the J gene TRBJ2-7; D unclear. The length of the CDR3 is 14 residues. Trimming took off 0 bases at V and 7 bases at J, with 13 bases between the two ends. Germline V CDR1 and CDR2: SEHNR, FQNEAQ (reference sequence). CDR3: CASSLAGWGNEQYF. In DNA form, the CDR3 reads TGTGCCAGCAGCTTAGCAGGGTGGGGTAATGAGCAGTACTTC.

The chain's CDR3 is CASSDTNYGYTF. The CDR3 nucleotides are TGTGCCAGCAGTGACACAAACTATGGCTACACCTTC. The rearrangement links TRBV2 to TRBJ1-2; no clear D. CDR3 length: 12 amino acids. Germline loops: CDR1 SNHLY, CDR2 FYNNEI. The V and J ends lost 3 bases and 2 bases respectively, with 4 bases between them.

The chain has TRBV27 and TRBJ1-2, with D tentatively TRBD1 (5 bases). The CDR3 runs 13 residues. Germline CDR1 and CDR2: MNHEY and SMNVEV (reference sequence). V lost 5 bases to trimming and J lost 8 bases, with 15 bases between them. Here the CDR3 reads CASSPVGAEGYTF. The CDR3 nucleotides are TGTGCCAGCAGTCCTGTAGGGGCAGAGGGCTACACCTTC.

This clonotype was recorded many times. The rearrangement uses TRBV20-1 and TRBJ2-1; D gene unclear. CDR1 and CDR2 (germline): DFQATT, SNEGSKA (reference sequence). CDR3 length: 13 amino acids. The ends were cut back, 6 bases at V and 0 bases at J, with 9 bases in the middle. As DNA, the CDR3 is TGCAGTGCAACCCGGCCCTCCTACAATGAGCAGTTCTTC. It codes for CSATRPSYNEQFF.